This section outlines one TCR beta chain sequence together with its context. Repertoires were generated with immunoSEQ multiplex PCR, while TCRdb's copy carries only in-frame clones and drops some. The table includes a few hundred thousand clones, approximately 84% detected once. This sample was taken from a study of blood T cell repertoires in COVID-19. This CDR3 spans 18 amino acids. The germline V gene has CDR1 SGHRS and CDR2 YFSETQ. With 3 bases removed from V and 0 bases from J, the gap between germline ends came to 21 bases. This receptor was taken from a person aged 65-85 years with COVID-19, enrolled during active disease. Sequencing was carried out using peripheral blood. This chain joins TRBV5-1 and TRBJ1-2; D remains unclear. CDR3 region: CASSWEVDAGRANYGYTF. The CDR3, as DNA: TGCGCCAGCAGCTGGGAGGTAGATGCTGGAAGAGCTAACTATGGCTACACCTTC.